This entry describes one TCR beta chain. This sample is drawn from a study of blood T cell repertoires in COVID-19. The protocol was immunoSEQ multiplex PCR, while the TCRdb copy is restricted to in-frame clones and leaves out a portion. The sample has 200,000 to 250,000 clones, 84% seen once. CDR1 MNHEY and CDR2 SMNVEV come from the germline V gene (reference sequence). The CDR3 has 13 residues. V was pared by 5 bases and J by 7 bases, with 6 bases of the junction left unmatched. Sequencing was carried out using peripheral blood. The genes are TRBV27 and TRBJ1-2; 8 bases map to TRBD1. The TCR comes from an elderly woman with active or convalescent COVID-19. DNA of the CDR3: TGTGCCAGCAGTCTAAGGACAGGGAGTGGCTACACCTTC. It is translated as CASSLRTGSGYTF.